The rows below give T cell receptor beta chains drawn from one sample of a study of blood T cell repertoires in COVID-19. Sequencing used immunoSEQ multiplex PCR; TCRdb keeps in-frame clones, though not all of them. In the table there are 190,000 or so clones, around nine tenths of which are singletons. Sequencing was performed on peripheral blood. All receptors derive from a woman aged 18 to 35 who had recovered from COVID-19. Both conserved end residues are part of each CDR3. A D gene is named only where the DNA matches it firmly. Clone size appears in some rows only: once, few, many, or a class for an expanded clone.

J	D	size	V	CDR3	DNA
TRBJ2-7	-	-	TRBV7-9	CASSPRGNYEQYF	TGTGCCAGCAGCCCGAGGGGGAATTACGAGCAGTACTTC
TRBJ2-2	TRBD2	once	TRBV5-4	CASSSPSGSGTGELFF	TGTGCCAGCAGCAGTCCTAGCGGGAGCGGCACCGGGGAGCTGTTTTTT
TRBJ2-1	TRBD2	-	TRBV19	CASSISSGRAYNEQFF	TGTGCCAGTAGTATATCCAGCGGGAGAGCTTACAATGAGCAGTTCTTC
TRBJ1-1	-	-	TRBV23-1	CASSRLLRGDYTPLTEAFF	TGCGCCAGCAGTCGTTTACTTCGGGGGGATTATACCCCCCTCACTGAAGCTTTCTTT
TRBJ1-1	TRBD1	-	TRBV4-3	CASSLTGGGTEAFF	TGCGCCAGCAGCCTCACAGGGGGCGGCACTGAAGCTTTCTTT
TRBJ2-7	TRBD2	-	TRBV9	CASSETSANYEQYF	TGTGCCAGCAGCGAGACTAGCGCAAACTACGAGCAGTACTTC
TRBJ2-6	-	-	TRBV5-4	CASSLLTSGANVLTF	TGTGCCAGCAGCTTGTTGACATCTGGGGCCAACGTCCTGACTTTC
TRBJ2-7	-	-	TRBV3-1/TRBV3-2	CASSQGRGGFSSYEQYF	TGTGCCAGCAGCCAAGGTCGCGGCGGGTTTAGCTCCTACGAGCAGTACTTC
TRBJ1-5	-	-	TRBV6-5	CASSYLPGQPQHF	TGTGCCAGCAGTTACCTCCCGGGGCAGCCCCAGCATTTT
TRBJ1-1	-	-	TRBV6-1	CASSERGAEAFF	TGTGCCAGCAGTGAGAGAGGAGCTGAAGCTTTCTTT
TRBJ1-1	TRBD1	few	TRBV4-1	CASSPGGRYTEAFF	TGCGCCAGCAGCCCAGGGGGCCGGTACACTGAAGCTTTCTTT
TRBJ2-1	TRBD1	-	TRBV13	CASSSPPAGGYEQFF	TGTGCCAGCAGCTCCCCTCCGGCAGGGGGCTATGAGCAGTTCTTC
TRBJ2-1	TRBD2	-	TRBV7-2	CASSRSGGGNNEQFF	TGTGCCAGCAGTCGTAGCGGGGGCGGGAACAATGAGCAGTTCTTC
TRBJ2-6	-	-	TRBV4-1	CASSQGRGDSDSGANVLTF	TGCGCCAGCAGCCAAGGACGCGGGGACTCCGACTCTGGGGCCAACGTCCTGACTTTC
TRBJ2-7	-	-	TRBV6-2/TRBV6-3	CASSYPPQEQYF	TGTGCCAGCAGTTACCCCCCTCAGGAGCAGTACTTC
TRBJ2-1	TRBD2	-	TRBV6-2/TRBV6-3	CASSSLTGREEKDNEQFF	TGTGCCAGCAGCTCCCTAACCGGGCGGGAGGAGAAGGACAATGAGCAGTTCTTC
TRBJ1-5	-	-	TRBV12-2	CASRLGIWRVSQPQHF	TGTGCAAGTCGCTTAGGGATTTGGAGGGTGAGTCAGCCCCAGCATTTT
TRBJ2-2	-	-	TRBV5-4	CASSLARAANTGELFF	TGTGCCAGCAGCTTGGCCAGGGCCGCGAACACCGGGGAGCTGTTTTTT
TRBJ2-3	TRBD2	-	TRBV7-3	CASSSGLAGSTDTQYF	TGTGCCAGCAGCTCGGGACTAGCGGGTAGCACAGATACGCAGTATTTT
TRBJ2-3	-	once	TRBV7-3	CASSPTRGQRNTDTQYF	TGTGCCAGCAGCCCGACTCGGGGACAAAGAAACACAGATACGCAGTATTTT
TRBJ2-3	-	-	TRBV4-1	CASSQRTGTDTQYF	TGCGCCAGCAGCCAGCGGACAGGCACAGATACGCAGTATTTT
TRBJ1-1	-	-	TRBV2	CASSELGGTEAFF	TGTGCCAGCAGTGAATTGGGGGGCACTGAAGCTTTCTTT
TRBJ2-3	-	-	TRBV5-5	CASSQGAGTDTQYF	TGTGCCAGCAGTCAAGGGGCCGGCACAGATACGCAGTATTTT
TRBJ2-7	TRBD1	-	TRBV3-1/TRBV3-2	CASSSGQSYEQYF	TGTGCCAGCAGCTCGGGACAGAGCTACGAGCAGTACTTC
TRBJ2-1	TRBD2	-	TRBV6-6	CASSPPRRTSGSSYNEQFF	TGTGCCAGCAGTCCCCCTCGTCGGACTAGCGGAAGCTCCTACAATGAGCAGTTCTTC
TRBJ1-5	TRBD1	-	TRBV2	CASSDGGTGGKAQHF	TGTGCCAGCAGTGATGGCGGGACAGGGGGAAAGGCCCAGCATTTT
TRBJ2-3	-	-	TRBV5-5	CASSLDGSYTQYF	TGTGCCAGCAGTCTGGACGGGAGTTATACGCAGTATTTT
TRBJ2-7	-	-	TRBV12-3/TRBV12-4	CASSFGGYEQYF	TGTGCCAGCAGTTTCGGGGGTTACGAGCAGTACTTC
TRBJ2-3	TRBD2	-	TRBV28	CASWGVWGGGTDTQYF	TGTGCCAGCTGGGGGGTTTGGGGAGGGGGCACAGATACGCAGTATTTT
TRBJ2-1	TRBD2	-	TRBV19	CASSISLAGVSYNEQFF	TGTGCCAGTAGTATTAGCCTAGCGGGAGTTTCCTACAATGAGCAGTTCTTC
TRBJ1-1	-	-	TRBV20-1	CSASKGVTEAFF	TGCAGTGCTAGTAAAGGGGTCACTGAAGCTTTCTTT
TRBJ2-2	TRBD2	-	TRBV27	CASSFRQGLNTGELFF	TGTGCCAGCAGTTTTAGGCAGGGACTAAACACCGGGGAGCTGTTTTTT
TRBJ1-5	-	-	TRBV2	CASSGWGGQVEQPQHF	TGTGCCAGCAGTGGCTGGGGGGGGCAAGTGGAACAGCCCCAGCATTTT
TRBJ1-1	TRBD1	once	TRBV29-1	CSATGGSGTEAFF	TGCAGCGCAACAGGGGGCTCGGGCACTGAAGCTTTCTTT
TRBJ1-5	-	once	TRBV4-1	CASSQVGPFPLHQPQHF	TGCGCCAGCAGCCAAGTGGGGCCTTTCCCGTTGCATCAGCCCCAGCATTTT
TRBJ2-2	-	-	TRBV5-4	CASSSPGAAAGELFF	TGTGCCAGCAGCTCACCTGGGGCAGCTGCCGGGGAGCTGTTTTTT
TRBJ2-6	TRBD1	-	TRBV7-9	CASSPPGQGNTGANVLTF	TGTGCCAGCAGCCCCCCGGGACAGGGGAACACTGGGGCCAACGTCCTGACTTTC
TRBJ2-1	-	once	TRBV7-3	CASSLTLGGYNEQFF	TGTGCCAGCAGCTTAACCCTGGGGGGCTACAATGAGCAGTTCTTC
TRBJ1-4	-	few	TRBV28	CASSPIGGEGEKLFF	TGTGCCAGCAGTCCAATCGGGGGGGAGGGAGAAAAACTGTTTTTT
TRBJ1-1	-	-	TRBV7-2	CASSLVTVGTEAFF	TGTGCCAGCAGCTTAGTGACAGTTGGGACTGAAGCTTTCTTT
TRBJ2-3	-	-	TRBV27	CASSLSAFPRTDTQYF	TGTGCCAGCAGCCTTAGCGCGTTCCCTCGCACAGATACGCAGTATTTT
TRBJ2-3	-	-	TRBV3-1/TRBV3-2	CASSQEAGLTDTQYF	TGTGCCAGCAGCCAAGAGGCGGGGCTCACAGATACGCAGTATTTT
TRBJ2-1	TRBD2	-	TRBV7-2	CASSWGLAGGVSDNEQFF	TGTGCCAGCAGCTGGGGACTAGCGGGAGGGGTATCCGACAATGAGCAGTTCTTC
TRBJ2-3	TRBD2	-	TRBV6-2/TRBV6-3	CASSLAGVGDTQYF	TGTGCCAGCAGCCTAGCGGGAGTAGGCGATACGCAGTATTTT
TRBJ1-4	-	-	TRBV2	CASSEEEGNEKLFF	TGTGCCAGCAGTGAAGAGGAGGGTAATGAAAAACTGTTTTTT
TRBJ2-7	TRBD2	few	TRBV10-3	CAISEGLAENYEQYF	TGTGCCATCAGTGAGGGACTAGCGGAAAACTACGAGCAGTACTTC
TRBJ1-2	-	-	TRBV6-5	CASREGLSYGYTF	TGTGCCAGCAGAGAGGGTCTATCTTATGGCTACACCTTC
TRBJ1-2	-	few	TRBV28	CASREWDTPHGYTF	TGTGCCAGCAGGGAATGGGACACCCCCCATGGCTACACCTTC
TRBJ1-3	-	once	TRBV9	CASSVAPTGNTIYF	TGTGCCAGCAGCGTAGCCCCCACTGGAAACACCATATATTTT
TRBJ1-2	-	-	TRBV19	CASYSTGYYGYTF	TGTGCCAGTTATTCAACAGGGTACTATGGCTACACCTTC
TRBJ1-2	-	-	TRBV5-1	CASSLVGDGYTF	TGCGCCAGCAGCTTGGTAGGGGATGGCTACACCTTC
TRBJ1-6	-	-	TRBV27	CASASYYQIILGSPLHF	TGTGCCAGCGCTAGTTACTATCAGATTATACTCGGCTCACCCCTCCACTTT
TRBJ1-4	-	-	TRBV2	CASSEELPNEKLFF	TGTGCCAGCAGTGAAGAACTTCCTAATGAAAAACTGTTTTTT